The 2 T cell receptor beta chains given below trace back to one sample, sequenced in a study of blood T cell repertoires in COVID-19. Clones were sequenced by immunoSEQ multiplex PCR, and TCRdb holds only the in-frame ones, with some missing. The sample contains over 200,000 clones, more than 75% of which appear only once. Sample: peripheral blood. Receptors originate from a man aged 35-49 years who had recovered from COVID-19.

The chain joins TRBV27 to TRBJ2-2; maybe TRBD2 (6 bases). The ends were cut back, 6 bases at V and 2 bases at J, with 10 bases in the middle. This CDR3 spans 14 amino acids. Per the germline V gene, CDR1 is MNHEY and CDR2 is SMNVEV (reference sequence). CDR3 DNA sequence: TGTGCCAGCAGGCTGACTAGAAACACCGGGGAGCTGTTTTTT. Its protein product is CASRLTRNTGELFF.

This chain connects TRBV7-2 to TRBJ2-3; 10 nucleotides match TRBD1. This CDR3 is built from 17 residues. Trimming took 4 bases from V and 7 from J; bases not matched to a gene: 14. Germline V CDR1 and CDR2: SGHTA, FQGNSA. In DNA form, the CDR3 reads TGTGCCAGCAGCTCGAGCCTAGGACAGGGGGGTTCCAATACGCAGTATTTT. It specifies CASSSSLGQGGSNTQYF.